These 14 T cell receptor beta chains share one sample of origin, sequenced in a study of beta chain features in type 1 diabetes. Study conclusions and caveats: Among all four CD4+ subsets, Type 1 diabetes patients had TCRB CDR3s that were moderately but significantly shorter.

Their antigens remain unidentified. Expressed TCRB transcripts were sequenced, since all the RNA that had been isolated was reverse transcribed. Some clones are missing from TCRdb's copy, which holds only in-frame ones; the method was immunoSEQ multiplex PCR. The data contain 630,000 or so clones, around an eighth of them seen just once; the ten biggest clones take up 0.03% to 0.045%. The sample was naive CD4+ T cells from blood. The receptor source for this set is a man between 18 and 35 years old with type 1 diabetes.

This clone has more than one count but fewer than ten. The rearrangement joins TRBV14 to TRBJ2-7; perhaps TRBD2 as D (7 bases). The V gene lost 3 bases and the J gene lost 2 bases, with 14 bases spanning the gap. Per germline, CDR1 SGHDN and CDR2 FVKESK. The CDR3 extends over 15 amino acids. The CDR3, as DNA: TGTGCCAGCAGCCACTCAAGGGGGGGTACCTACGAGCAGTACTTC. Its translation: CASSHSRGGTYEQYF. Full variable domain (rest looked up from reference TRBV14 and TRBJ2-7): EAGVTQFPSHSVIEKGQTVTLRCDPISGHDNLYWYRRVMGKEIKFLLHFVKESKQDESGMPNNRFLAERTGGTYSTLKVQPAELEDSGVYFCASSHSRGGTYEQYFGPGTRLTVT.

The sample holds a few counts of this clone. Other DNA sequences from this sample encode an identical CDR3 as well. The rearrangement uses TRBV19 and TRBJ2-3; the D gene is possibly TRBD2 (5 bases). The length of the CDR3 is 13 residues. Trimming left V 6 bases short and J 0 bases short, with 7 bases between. Germline CDR1 and CDR2: LNHDA and SQIVND (reference sequence). CDR3 coding DNA: TGTGCCAGTAGGGAGCGGAGCACAGATACGCAGTATTTT. This gives the protein CASRERSTDTQYF.

This clone has more than one count but fewer than ten. This sequence joins TRBV14 and TRBJ2-5; the D is unclear. The CDR3 has 15 amino acids. V dropped 3 bases and J dropped 2 bases, with 13 bases sitting between them. Germline CDR1 is SGHDN and CDR2 is FVKESK. DNA of the CDR3: TGTGCCAGCAGCCATTTAGGATGGCCACAAGAGACCCAGTACTTC. Its translation: CASSHLGWPQETQYF.

V gene TRBV11-2 combines with J gene TRBJ2-1; 10 positions match TRBD2. Germline CDR1 reads SGHAT; CDR2 reads FQNNGV. There are 19 residues in the CDR3. Trimming took 2 bases from V and 4 from J; bases not matched to a gene: 14. In DNA, the CDR3 is TGTGCCAGCAGCTTAATGCTCAGGCCTAGCGGGAGTGGTTACAATGAGCAGTTCTTC. Its translation is CASSLMLRPSGSGYNEQFF. Combining the CDR3 with reference TRBV11-2 and TRBJ2-1 gives the whole variable domain EAGVAQSPRYKIIEKRQSVAFWCNPISGHATLYWYQQILGQGPKLLIQFQNNGVVDDSQLPKDRFSAERLKGVDSTLKIQPAKLEDSAVYLCASSLMLRPSGSGYNEQFFGPGTRLTVL.

The sample holds a few counts of this clone. The chain employs TRBV4-1 and TRBJ2-3; 16 bases match TRBD2. The V segment lost 5 bases and the J segment 2 bases; nucleotides outside the gene matches: 4. Germline CDR1 and CDR2: MGHRA and YSYEKL. This CDR3 has 17 residues. The CDR3, as DNA: TGCGCCAGCAGCTTGGGACTAGCGGGAGGGCCCACAGATACGCAGTATTTT. Its translation: CASSLGLAGGPTDTQYF.

This clone was recorded a few times. This rearrangement joins TRBV7-9 to TRBJ2-2; D is unclear. The CDR3 loop spans 15 amino acids. CDR1 is SEHNR, CDR2 FQNEAQ, per germline (reference sequence). V gave up 5 bases and J gave up 1 base, with 11 bases separating them. CDR3 DNA: TGTGCCAGCAGCATAGGACGGTTGAACACCGGGGAGCTGTTTTTT. Its translation is CASSIGRLNTGELFF.

This clone was found a few times. The chain carries TRBV15 and TRBJ2-3, with 7 bases lining up with TRBD1. V trimming: 3 bases; J trimming: 2 bases; junction bases outside the gene matches: 5. This CDR3 comprises 15 residues. Germline lookup yields CDR1 LNHNV and CDR2 YYDKDF (reference sequence). For the CDR3, the DNA is TGTGCCACCAGCAGGCCAGGGGGTCCCACAGATACGCAGTATTTT. Protein: CATSRPGGPTDTQYF.

The rearrangement joins TRBV9 to TRBJ1-2; D perhaps matches TRBD1 (5 bases). The CDR3 spans 14 residues. Trimming cost V 2 bases and J 8 bases, with 16 bases left between them. Per germline, CDR1 SGDLS and CDR2 YYNGEE. The CDR3 here is CASSVTGLREGYTF. CDR3 DNA sequence: TGTGCCAGCAGCGTTACAGGTCTTCGGGAGGGCTACACCTTC.

This clone was detected a few times. Other DNA sequences in the sample encode the same CDR3. The chain links TRBV7-9 to TRBJ2-3; D is perhaps TRBD2 (6 bases). Between the trimmed V and J ends, which lost 3 bases and 6 bases, there was a span of 10 bases. The germline V gene has CDR1 SEHNR and CDR2 FQNEAQ (reference sequence). The CDR3 is 13 residues long. In nucleotides, the CDR3 is TGTGCCAGCAGCTTGGGGCTAGCGGATACGCAGTATTTT. This translates into CASSLGLADTQYF.

In DNA, the CDR3 is TGTGCCAGCTCACCCTACAACCCGGGACAAAACTATGGCTACACCTTC. Protein product: CASSPYNPGQNYGYTF. This chain joins TRBV18 and TRBJ1-2; TRBD1 is a possible D gene (6 bases). Trimming stripped 3 bases from V and 2 bases from J, with 16 bases between. The CDR3 totals 16 residues. CDR1 and CDR2 (germline): KGHSH, LQKENI.

This clone turned up a few times. The chain uses TRBV30 and TRBJ2-4; D is unresolved. This CDR3 is 14 amino acids long. Trimming shortened V by 5 bases and J by 2 bases, and 13 bases separated the two germline ends. Germline-derived CDR1 and CDR2 are GTSNPN and SVGIG (reference sequence). Written as DNA, the CDR3 is TGTGCCTGGGCTAGGGTTTTTACCAAAAACATTCAGTACTTC. This encodes CAWARVFTKNIQYF.

This clone turned up a few times. The chain joins TRBV7-2 to TRBJ1-6; D possibly corresponds to TRBD1 (6 bases). This CDR3 contains 15 residues. Germline CDR1 is SGHTA and CDR2 is FQGNSA. V lost 5 bases and J 8 bases, leaving 16 bases between the germline ends. The CDR3 sequence: CASSLGHPGDSPLHF. The CDR3 bases are TGTGCCAGCAGCCTGGGACATCCGGGGGATTCACCCCTCCACTTT.

This clone was recorded a few times. The DNA of the CDR3 is TGTGCCTGGAGGGAGGATGGTGAAGCTTTCTTT. This encodes CAWREDGEAFF. The V and J genes are TRBV30 and TRBJ1-1; the D is unclear. The CDR3 runs to 11 residues. The V end was cut by 3 bases, the J end by 7 bases, with 9 bases between. Germline assignment: CDR1 GTSNPN and CDR2 SVGIG (reference sequence).

This sequence joins TRBV10-3 and TRBJ1-1, with 7 bases fitting TRBD1. The CDR3 runs 16 residues. Germline CDR1 is ENHRY and CDR2 is SYGVKD. Losses at the gene ends were 0 bases for V and 1 base for J; bases not matched to a gene: 5. The CDR3 protein is CAISESTGRPNTEAFF. The CDR3 coding sequence is TGTGCCATCAGTGAGTCGACAGGGAGACCGAACACTGAAGCTTTCTTT.